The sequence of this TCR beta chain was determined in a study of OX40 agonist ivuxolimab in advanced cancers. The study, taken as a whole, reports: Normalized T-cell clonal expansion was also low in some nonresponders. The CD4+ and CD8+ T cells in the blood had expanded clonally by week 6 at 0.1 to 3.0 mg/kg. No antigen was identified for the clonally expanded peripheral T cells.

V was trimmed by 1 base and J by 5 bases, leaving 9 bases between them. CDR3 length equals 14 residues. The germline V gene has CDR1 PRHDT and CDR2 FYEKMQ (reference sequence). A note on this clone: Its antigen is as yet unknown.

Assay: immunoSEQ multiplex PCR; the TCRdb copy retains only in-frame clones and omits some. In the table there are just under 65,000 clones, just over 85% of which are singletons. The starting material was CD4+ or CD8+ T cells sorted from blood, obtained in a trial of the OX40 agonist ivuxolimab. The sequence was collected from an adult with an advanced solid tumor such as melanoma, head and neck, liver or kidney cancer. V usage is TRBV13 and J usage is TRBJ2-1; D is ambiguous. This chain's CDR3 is CASSLDAGHNEQFF. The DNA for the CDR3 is TGTGCCAGCAGCTTAGACGCAGGCCACAATGAGCAGTTCTTC.